In this sample, the clone carrying this TCR beta chain turned up many times. Its specificity is unknown. These data are taken from a study of metastatic and nonmetastatic thyroid tumors. On the study more broadly: Repertoire data that came from the blood and tumor or nodule tissue of malignant and benign thyroid patients were compared. Overall study findings and caveats: Malignant thyroid tumors reportedly exceeded benign nodules significantly in TCR beta diversity, with the difference appearing in blood and tumor.

Thyroid surgery was performed in patients who had received no treatment beforehand. Per the authors' pipeline: A classifier of distant metastasis in papillary thyroid cancer was built from CDR3 differences (across clinicopathological groups). TCRdb re-clonotyped the PCR reads via MiXCR. TCRdb's processing, not the authors', yielded these V and J calls. The sample includes under 35,000 clones, 17% of them seen just once. The clonotype originates from a female donor with papillary thyroid cancer or a benign thyroid nodule (not recorded which). Some clones in this sample may be carry-over from other donors' samples. Sequencing used blood.

For the CDR3, the DNA is TGCAGCGGTCACAGCGAAACTTATGGCTACACCTTC. Protein sequence: CSGHSETYGYTF. This sequence joins TRBV29-1 and TRBJ1-2; no definite D call. Germline V gives CDR1 SQVTM, CDR2 ANQGSEA. V was trimmed by 7 bases and J by 5 bases, leaving 14 bases between them. The CDR3 contains 12 residues.